The 26 T cell receptor beta chains below all came from one sample that was sequenced in a study of T cell responses to AZD1222 COVID-19 vaccine. Assay: immunoSEQ multiplex PCR; the TCRdb copy retains only in-frame clones and omits some. The sample shows fewer than 150,000 clones, around 89% of them seen only once. The sample in question was peripheral blood, obtained 28 days after the second AZD1222 dose. All receptors derive from an adult who received the AZD1222 COVID-19 vaccine.

The V and J genes are TRBV28 and TRBJ1-5; D gene ambiguous. CDR3 size: 15 residues. The V end was cut by 2 bases, the J end by 7 bases, with 15 bases between. Germline-derived CDR1 and CDR2 are MDHEN and SYDVKM. The CDR3 nucleotides read TGTGCCAGCAGTTTAGGATACTCTTCGGGGCAGCCCCAGCATTTT. This encodes CASSLGYSSGQPQHF. The whole variable domain, remainder taken from reference TRBV28 and TRBJ1-5, is DVKVTQSSRYLVKRTGEKVFLECVQDMDHENMFWYRQDPGLGLRLIYFSYDVKMKEKGDIPEGYSVSREKKERFSLILESASTNQTSMYLCASSLGYSSGQPQHFGDGTRLSIL.

The gene calls are TRBV7-8 and TRBJ2-5; weak D call: TRBD2 (7 bases). V was cut by 1 base and J by 0 bases, with 12 bases left in between. Germline lookup yields CDR1 SGHVS and CDR2 FQNEAQ. CDR3 length equals 16 residues. CDR3 residues: CASSLGGGPYQETQYF. In nucleotides, the CDR3 is TGTGCCAGCAGCTTAGGGGGGGGCCCGTACCAAGAGACCCAGTACTTC.

This chain connects TRBV5-5 to TRBJ2-5, with 7 bases matching TRBD1. The V gene's germline CDR1 is SGHKS and CDR2 YYEKEE (reference sequence). V lost 4 bases, J lost 5 bases, and 5 bases stayed unmatched. The CDR3 runs 13 residues. This CDR3 reads CASSPRQGETQYF. In nucleotides, the CDR3 is TGTGCCAGCAGCCCGCGACAGGGCGAGACCCAGTACTTC.

This clone has just one count. The rearrangement joins TRBV19 to TRBJ1-2; D perhaps matches TRBD1 (6 bases). CDR1 LNHDA and CDR2 SQIVND come from the germline V gene (reference sequence). V lost 4 bases and J lost 5, with 11 bases in between. This CDR3 is built from 13 residues. The DNA of the CDR3 is TGTGCCAGTAGTAGGGGGGCCAGATATGGCTACACCTTC. Translation: CASSRGARYGYTF.

The chain links TRBV7-6 to TRBJ1-1, with a tentative D call TRBD1 (6 bases). Germline assignment: CDR1 SGHVS and CDR2 FNYEAQ. This CDR3 spans 16 amino acids. Trimming pared 5 bases from V and 0 bases from J, leaving 16 bases between. The CDR3 protein is CASSPDSPGVNTEAFF. The CDR3 coding sequence is TGTGCCAGCAGCCCCGACAGCCCAGGGGTGAACACTGAAGCTTTCTTT.

The V gene is TRBV30, the J gene TRBJ1-2; D uncertain. The CDR3 totals 12 residues. Trimming cost V 0 bases and J 2 bases, with 4 bases left between them. Per germline, CDR1 GTSNPN and CDR2 SVGIG (reference sequence). This CDR3 is CAWSVSNYGYTF. The CDR3 DNA reads TGTGCCTGGAGTGTGTCGAACTATGGCTACACCTTC.

V gene TRBV6-5 combines with J gene TRBJ1-1; D unclear. Germline CDR1 reads MNHEY; CDR2 reads SVGAGI. V was trimmed by 8 bases and J by 3 bases, leaving 13 bases between them. This CDR3 spans 13 amino acids. The DNA of the CDR3 is TGTGCCAGCGGAGGCGGTTCAGACACTGAAGCTTTCTTT. This encodes CASGGGSDTEAFF.

This chain uses TRBV12-3 or TRBV12-4 with TRBJ1-2; D perhaps matches TRBD1 (6 bases). Trimming removed 5 bases from V and 3 bases from J, with 7 bases in between. The CDR3 totals 12 residues. This CDR3 reads CASSEGDYGYTF. In DNA, the CDR3 is TGTGCCAGCAGTGAGGGGGACTATGGCTACACCTTC.

V and J are TRBV2 and TRBJ2-3; D is possibly TRBD2 (5 bases). V lost 5 bases, J lost 6 bases, and 9 bases lay in between. CDR1 is SNHLY and CDR2 is FYNNEI in the germline V gene. This CDR3 has 12 amino acids. The CDR3 coding sequence is TGTGCCAGCAGTTATAGCGAGGATACGCAGTATTTT. It yields the protein CASSYSEDTQYF. The full variable domain, with the rest looked up from reference TRBV2 and TRBJ2-3, is EPEVTQTPSHQVTQMGQEVILRCVPISNHLYFYWYRQILGQKVEFLVSFYNNEISEKSEIFDDQFSVERPDGSNFTLKIRSTKLEDSAMYFCASSYSEDTQYFGPGTRLTVL.

The chain combines TRBV30 with TRBJ1-2; D possibly corresponds to TRBD1 (6 bases). The CDR3 loop spans 12 amino acids. Trimming left V 2 bases short and J 4 bases short, with 8 bases between. Germline V lookup: CDR1 GTSNPN, CDR2 SVGIG (reference sequence). DNA for the CDR3: TGTGCCTGGAGTCGGGGGGCCTATGGCTACACCTTC. Translating it yields CAWSRGAYGYTF. The complete variable domain, with remaining parts taken from reference TRBV30 and TRBJ1-2, reads SQTIHQWPATLVQPVGSPLSLECTVEGTSNPNLYWYRQAAGRGLQLLFYSVGIGQISSEVPQNLSASRPQDRQFILSSKKLLLSDSGFYLCAWSRGAYGYTFGSGTRLTVV.

CDR3 protein: CASRLQLGPDEQFF. The CDR3 nucleotides are TGTGCCAGTAGGCTGCAATTAGGGCCAGATGAGCAGTTCTTC. The chain employs TRBV19 and TRBJ2-1; D ambiguous. The V gene lost 6 bases and the J gene lost 8 bases, with 17 bases spanning the gap. CDR3 length equals 14 residues. Germline CDR1 LNHDA, CDR2 SQIVND (reference sequence).

The chain is built from TRBV7-9 and TRBJ1-3; D not resolved. Trimming stripped 5 bases from V and 4 bases from J, with 6 bases between. CDR3 size: 12 residues. Germline values: CDR1 SEHNR, CDR2 FQNEAQ (reference sequence). CDR3 sequence reads: CASSAQGNTIYF. CDR3 DNA: TGTGCCAGCAGCGCCCAGGGAAACACCATATATTTT.

CDR3 coding DNA: TGTGCCAGCAGTCCAAGGACAGATCCTGGAAACACCATATATTTT. This translates into CASSPRTDPGNTIYF. The chain joins TRBV6-5 to TRBJ1-3; a weak D match, TRBD1 (6 bases). Germline V gene lookup returns CDR1 MNHEY and CDR2 SVGAGI. This CDR3 has 15 amino acids. Trimming removed 5 bases at V and 2 bases at J, with 13 bases between.

The count of this clone is one. CDR3 sequence reads: CASPLGLAGQETQYF. CDR3 in DNA: TGTGCCAGTCCTTTGGGACTAGCGGGCCAAGAGACCCAGTACTTC. This rearrangement joins TRBV6-5 to TRBJ2-5, with 12 bases that match TRBD2. V lost 9 bases, J lost 1 base, and 6 bases stayed unmatched. The germline CDR1 and CDR2 sequences are MNHEY and SVGAGI. The CDR3 is made up of 15 amino acids.

The V gene is TRBV2, the J gene TRBJ1-2; D gene ambiguous. CDR1 and CDR2 from the germline V gene are SNHLY and FYNNEI. The ends were cut back, 1 base at V and 5 bases at J, with 8 bases in the middle. The length of the CDR3 is 13 residues. CDR3 sequence (DNA): TGTGCCAGCAGTGAAGAGACGCCTTATGGCTACACCTTC. This gives the protein CASSEETPYGYTF.

This chain joins TRBV7-9 and TRBJ1-4, with D perhaps matching TRBD1 (6 bases). CDR1 and CDR2 (germline): SEHNR, FQNEAQ (reference sequence). V was shortened by 4 bases and J by 0 bases, with 12 bases between the two germline ends. The CDR3 consists of 16 residues. CDR3 in amino acids: CASSSRDTATNEKLFF. Written as DNA, the CDR3 is TGTGCCAGCAGCTCCCGGGACACGGCAACTAATGAAAAACTGTTTTTT.

The rearrangement uses TRBV3-1 (or the pseudogene TRBV3-2) and TRBJ1-2; the D is unclear. V lost 0 bases and J 4 bases, leaving 12 bases between the germline ends. This CDR3 spans 15 amino acids. CDR1 and CDR2 from the germline V gene are LGHDT and YNNKEL (reference sequence). The CDR3: CASSQDLTEIYGYTF. CDR3 sequence (DNA): TGTGCCAGCAGCCAAGATCTCACAGAAATCTATGGCTACACCTTC.

V is TRBV13 and J is TRBJ1-1; possible D gene TRBD1, 6 bases. Trimming removed 5 bases from V and 4 bases from J, with 11 bases in between. Germline lookup yields CDR1 PRHDT and CDR2 FYEKMQ (reference sequence). This CDR3 comprises 13 residues. The CDR3 DNA sequence: TGTGCCAGCAGCCTTGAACAGGGCACTGAAGCTTTCTTT. Amino acid sequence: CASSLEQGTEAFF.

The genes are TRBV5-4 and TRBJ2-3, with 9 positions matching TRBD2. Germline loops: CDR1 SGHNT, CDR2 YYREEE (reference sequence). V dropped 4 bases and J dropped 5; count of bases not matched to a gene: 11. CDR3 size: 16 residues. The DNA of the CDR3 is TGTGCCAGCAGCCCGCGGGGGGGCCTAGTTGGAGATACGCAGTATTTT. It encodes CASSPRGGLVGDTQYF.

The rearrangement joins TRBV5-1 to TRBJ2-3, with 8 bases fitting TRBD2. The length of the CDR3 is 16 residues. CDR1 is SGHRS and CDR2 is YFSETQ in the germline V gene. Germline trimming cut 4 bases from V and 2 bases from J; bases unmatched to any gene: 9. In DNA form, the CDR3 reads TGCGCCAGCAGCACCCGGGGTAGCGGGGCCACAGATACGCAGTATTTT. This translates into CASSTRGSGATDTQYF.

The chain recombines TRBV4-1 with TRBJ1-2; 7 nucleotides match TRBD1. Germline V gene sequence: CDR1 MGHRA, CDR2 YSYEKL. With V trimmed by 0 bases and J by 2 bases, 3 bases remained unmatched. This CDR3 spans 15 amino acids. The CDR3 DNA follows: TGCGCCAGCAGCCAAGAGGCCAGGGGGAACTATGGCTACACCTTC. Translated, it gives CASSQEARGNYGYTF.

V usage is TRBV5-4 and J usage is TRBJ1-1; D gene ambiguous. CDR1 and CDR2 from the germline V gene are SGHNT and YYREEE (reference sequence). The CDR3 sequence is 15 residues long. Trimming pared 4 bases from V and 4 bases from J, leaving 17 bases between. The CDR3 coding sequence is TGTGCCAGCAGCCACCTCGAAGGGCTGGGCACTGAAGCTTTCTTT. Protein product: CASSHLEGLGTEAFF.

CDR3 sequence: CASGFGRGNSPLHF. CDR3 DNA sequence: TGTGCTAGTGGTTTTGGGAGAGGGAATTCACCCCTCCACTTT. This chain links TRBV12-5 with TRBJ1-6, with D unclear. The CDR3 runs to 14 residues. The germline V gene encodes CDR1 LGHNT and CDR2 FRNRAP. The V and J ends lost 3 bases and 7 bases respectively, with 10 bases between them.

This chain links TRBV6-2 or TRBV6-3 with TRBJ2-7; 8 bases fit TRBD1. The CDR3 loop spans 15 amino acids. Germline V lookup: CDR1 MNHEY, CDR2 SVGEGT. V lost 4 bases to trimming and J lost 6 bases; unmatched junction nucleotides: 11. The CDR3, as DNA: TGTGCCAGCAGTTCATGGACAGGGAGTCTCGTCGAGCAGTACTTC. This encodes CASSSWTGSLVEQYF.

J is TRBJ2-7 and V is TRBV19, with 7 bases matching TRBD1. This CDR3 contains 14 residues. Germline lookup yields CDR1 LNHDA and CDR2 SQIVND (reference sequence). J lost 0 bases, V lost 10 bases, and 9 bases had no gene match. As DNA, the CDR3 is TGTGCCACCCGGGACAGTTGGAGCTCCTACGAGCAGTACTTC. This translates into CATRDSWSSYEQYF.

The rearrangement links TRBV19 to TRBJ1-5; 7 bases align to TRBD1. The CDR3 sequence is 14 residues long. The V segment lost 5 bases and the J segment 0 bases; nucleotides outside the gene matches: 1. Germline loops: CDR1 LNHDA, CDR2 SQIVND (reference sequence). This CDR3 reads CASSGQVSNQPQHF. In DNA, the CDR3 is TGTGCCAGTAGTGGACAGGTTAGCAATCAGCCCCAGCATTTT.